This T cell receptor (beta chain) came from a study of shared clonotypes between healthy human individuals. Germline loops: CDR1 KGHSH, CDR2 LQKENI. The CDR3 has 14 amino acids. V was shortened by 3 bases and J by 5 bases, with 11 bases between the two germline ends. Replicate sorted-subset PCRs were loaded with about 0.2 ug DNA, about 30,000 T cell genomes. Assay used: immunoSEQ multiplex PCR; TCRdb lists only in-frame clones, some missing. The sample has over 2 million clones, about nine tenths seen once. All donors qualified as healthy HIV-negative adults and had experienced no recent acute infections or vaccinations. CD45RA+ naive and CD45RA-negative memory subsets were separated from CD4+ cells. Study results and limitations: Shared across a handful of donors were roughly 4.7% of the naive CD4 clonotypes.

This clone was counted only a few times. Its specificity is not known. The specimen was naive CD4+ T cells from PBMCs. The subset was: CD45RA+ positively selected. The V call is TRBV18, the J call TRBJ2-1; D might be TRBD2 (7 bases). This TCR derives from a man younger than 35 in good health. Some clones in this sample may be carry-over from other donors' samples. In DNA, the CDR3 is TGTGCCAGCTCACCGGGAGGGGGAGACAATGAGCAGTTCTTC. Its translation is CASSPGGGDNEQFF.